The present T cell receptor (beta chain) was sequenced within a study of T cells in women clearing cervical HPV infection. The germline V gene encodes CDR1 SGHDT and CDR2 YYEEEE. V shed 6 bases and J shed 3 bases, with 9 bases lying between them. There are 12 residues in the CDR3. Comment on this clone: The CDR3 end falls 3 residues outside the read, so it is completed with the germline J gene.

The data were produced by immunoSEQ multiplex PCR, yet TCRdb's version contains in-frame clones alone and is incomplete. The listing records tens of thousands of clones. The chain combines TRBV5-6 with TRBJ1-1; possible D gene TRBD1, 5 bases. The receptor's source is a woman between 18 and 69 years old with a cervical HPV16 infection that either progressed to CIN3+ or cleared (not recorded which). Sequenced material: blood buffy coat. The CDR3 bases that were read are TGTGCCAGCACCGGGGGGGACACTGAA. Its protein is CASTGGDTE. From start to end, the CDR3 is CASTGGDTEAFF.